The text below deals with one T cell receptor beta chain. Antigen unknown. The V end was cut by 9 bases, the J end by 2 bases, with 15 bases between. The CDR3 has 13 residues. In germline, CDR1 is SGHNT, CDR2 YYREEE (reference sequence). The data were obtained in a study of Ad26.COV2.S vaccination and SARS-CoV-2 variants. As for the study in general: Into the muscle, Ad26.COV2.S was dosed once or twice, 56 days apart.

Repertoires were generated with immunoSEQ multiplex PCR, while TCRdb's copy carries only in-frame clones and drops some. The data hold around 300,000 clones, with 65% to 90% observed a single time. Notes on the study in general: Reported findings describe substantial breadth in spike-specific CD8+ and CD4+ T cell responses following vaccination. The study found similar non-spike TCR breadth in vaccine and placebo recipients.

Treatment described: 15 to 20 received Ad26.COV2.S at low or high dose, single or two shots; roughly five received placebo; per-sample allocation not given. It was on day 63 after the first vaccine or placebo injection that samples were taken. The starting material was peripheral blood, obtained in a trial of Ad26.COV2.S vaccine versus placebo. V usage is TRBV5-4 and J usage is TRBJ2-7, with D perhaps TRBD1 or TRBD2 (5 bases each). This clonotype originated in a person aged 18-65 years who received the Ad26.COV2.S COVID-19 vaccine or a placebo. CDR3 residues: CATSGGGAYEQYF. As DNA, the CDR3 is TGTGCCACCTCTGGTGGGGGTGCCTACGAGCAGTACTTC.